A single sample gave rise to the 5 T cell receptor beta chains below, sequenced in a study of cytomegalovirus exposure and HLA in healthy donors. PCR amplification relied on 60 Vbeta primers (plus 13 Jbeta primers). Some clones are missing from TCRdb's copy, which holds only in-frame ones; the method was immunoSEQ multiplex PCR. The table shows about 200,000 clones, with around four fifths occurring only once. Sequencing input: PBMCs. The receptors originated from a boy between 2 and 15 years old in good health and CMV-seronegative.

Notes on this clone: One end of the junction fails to match germline, which may point to a read error. This chain links TRBV7-9 with TRBJ1-2; D possibly corresponds to TRBD1 (6 bases). Looked up from germline, CDR1 is SEHNR and CDR2 is FQNEAQ (reference sequence). The CDR3 has 16 residues. This CDR3 is CSSSNKISGTYNGYTF. The CDR3 DNA reads as TGTTCCAGCAGCAATAAAATATCCGGGACATACAATGGCTACACCTTC.

V usage is TRBV7-2 and J usage is TRBJ1-2; D unclear. V was cut by 2 bases and J by 3 bases, with 10 bases left in between. CDR1 is SGHTA, CDR2 FQGNSA, per germline. CDR3 length: 14 residues. CDR3: CASSLLEGDYGYTF. The CDR3 nucleotides read TGTGCCAGCAGCTTACTAGAGGGCGACTATGGCTACACCTTC.

The rearrangement uses TRBV18 and TRBJ2-5; 11 nucleotides agree with TRBD1. V shed 5 bases, J shed 6 bases, and the junction held 8 bases outside the gene matches. The CDR3 is made up of 15 amino acids. Per germline, CDR1 KGHSH and CDR2 LQKENI. CDR3 residues: CASSSWGQGGQTQYF. The CDR3 DNA reads TGTGCCAGCTCATCCTGGGGACAGGGGGGCCAGACCCAGTACTTC.

This chain uses TRBV6-5 with TRBJ2-1; TRBD1 matches at 7 bases. The length of the CDR3 is 13 residues. Germline V gene lookup returns CDR1 MNHEY and CDR2 SVGAGI. V dropped 6 bases and J dropped 5; count of bases not matched to a gene: 4. CDR3 DNA: TGTGCCAGCAGCCGCAGGGGGAACAATGAGCAGTTCTTC. Its translation is CASSRRGNNEQFF.

In its sample, this clone was seen a few times. This chain connects TRBV6-6 to TRBJ1-5; a weak D match, TRBD1 (5 bases). The V and J ends lost 2 bases and 7 bases respectively, with 12 bases between them. The CDR3 sequence is 14 residues long. The germline CDR1 and CDR2 sequences are MNHNY and SVGAGI (reference sequence). The DNA for the CDR3 is TGTGCCAGCAGTTACCCGGGGGTTGGGCAGCCCCAGCATTTT. Its translation is CASSYPGVGQPQHF.